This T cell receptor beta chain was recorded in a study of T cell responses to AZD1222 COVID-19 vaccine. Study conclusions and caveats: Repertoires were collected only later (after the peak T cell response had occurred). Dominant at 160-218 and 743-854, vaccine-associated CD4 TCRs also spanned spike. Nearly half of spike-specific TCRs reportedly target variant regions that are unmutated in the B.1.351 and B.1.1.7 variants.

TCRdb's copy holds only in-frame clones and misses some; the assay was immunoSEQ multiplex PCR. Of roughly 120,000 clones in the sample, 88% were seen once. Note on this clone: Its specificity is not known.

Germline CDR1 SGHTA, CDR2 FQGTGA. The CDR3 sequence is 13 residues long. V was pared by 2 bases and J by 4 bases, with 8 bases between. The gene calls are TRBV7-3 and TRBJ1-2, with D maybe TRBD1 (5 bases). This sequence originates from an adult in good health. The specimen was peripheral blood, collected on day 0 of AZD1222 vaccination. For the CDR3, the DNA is TGTGCCAGCAGCTTATCGGGGCCCTATGGCTACACCTTC. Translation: CASSLSGPYGYTF.